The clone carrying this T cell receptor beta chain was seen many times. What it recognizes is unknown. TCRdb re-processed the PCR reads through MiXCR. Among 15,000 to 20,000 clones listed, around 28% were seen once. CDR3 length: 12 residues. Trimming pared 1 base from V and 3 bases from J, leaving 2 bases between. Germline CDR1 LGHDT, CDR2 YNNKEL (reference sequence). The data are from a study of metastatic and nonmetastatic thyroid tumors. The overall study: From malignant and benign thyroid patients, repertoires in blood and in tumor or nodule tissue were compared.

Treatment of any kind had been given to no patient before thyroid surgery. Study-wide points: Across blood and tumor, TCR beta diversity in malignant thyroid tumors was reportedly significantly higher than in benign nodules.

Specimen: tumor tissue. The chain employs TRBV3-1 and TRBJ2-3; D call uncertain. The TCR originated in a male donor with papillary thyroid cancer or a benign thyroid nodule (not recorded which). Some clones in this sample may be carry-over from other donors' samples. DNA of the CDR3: TGTGCCAGCAGCCAAGCTACAGATACGCAGTATTTT. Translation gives CASSQATDTQYF.